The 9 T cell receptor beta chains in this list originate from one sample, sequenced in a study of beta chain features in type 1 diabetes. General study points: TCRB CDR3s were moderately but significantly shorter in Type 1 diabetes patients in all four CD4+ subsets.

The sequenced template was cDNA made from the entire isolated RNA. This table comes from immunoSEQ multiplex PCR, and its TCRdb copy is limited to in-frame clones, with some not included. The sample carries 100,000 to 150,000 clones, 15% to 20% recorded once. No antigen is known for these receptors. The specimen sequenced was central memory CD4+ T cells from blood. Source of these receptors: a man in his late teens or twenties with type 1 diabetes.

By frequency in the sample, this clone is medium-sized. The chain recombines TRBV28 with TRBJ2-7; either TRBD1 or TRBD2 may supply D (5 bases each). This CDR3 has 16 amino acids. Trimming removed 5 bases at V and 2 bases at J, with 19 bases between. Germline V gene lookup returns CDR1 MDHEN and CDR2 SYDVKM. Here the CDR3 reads CASSRPLGTVTYEQYF. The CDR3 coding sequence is TGTGCCAGCAGTCGCCCCCTCGGGACGGTTACCTACGAGCAGTACTTC.

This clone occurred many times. CDR3 sequence: CASSQQGATDTQYF. The CDR3 DNA follows: TGTGCCAGCAGTCAACAGGGGGCAACAGATACGCAGTATTTT. The chain joins TRBV6-6 to TRBJ2-3; TRBD1 matches 9 bases. The CDR3 is made up of 14 amino acids. With V trimmed by 5 bases and J by 3 bases, 3 bases remained unmatched. CDR1 MNHNY and CDR2 SVGAGI come from the germline V gene (reference sequence).

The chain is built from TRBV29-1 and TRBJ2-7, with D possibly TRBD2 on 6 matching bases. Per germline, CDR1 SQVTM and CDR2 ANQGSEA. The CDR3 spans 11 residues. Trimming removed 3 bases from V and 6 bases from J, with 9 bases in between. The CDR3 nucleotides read TGCAGCGTTGAGGAGGGGTTCGAGCAGTACTTC. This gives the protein CSVEEGFEQYF.

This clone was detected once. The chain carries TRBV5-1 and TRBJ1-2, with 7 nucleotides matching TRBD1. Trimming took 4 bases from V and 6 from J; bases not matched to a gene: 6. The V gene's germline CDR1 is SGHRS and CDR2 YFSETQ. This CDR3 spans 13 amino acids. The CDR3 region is CASSQQGNDGYTF. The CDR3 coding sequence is TGCGCCAGCAGCCAACAGGGGAACGATGGCTACACCTTC.

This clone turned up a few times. Written as DNA, the CDR3 is TGTGCCACCAGCAGACCCGGGCGACAGCAAAAAAATGAGCAGTTCTTC. Its protein is CATSRPGRQQKNEQFF. The rearrangement links TRBV15 to TRBJ2-1, with D maybe TRBD1 (5 bases). Germline V gives CDR1 LNHNV, CDR2 YYDKDF (reference sequence). Between the trimmed V and J ends, which lost 2 bases and 7 bases, there was a span of 18 bases. The CDR3 is made up of 16 amino acids. The whole variable domain, filled in from reference TRBV15 and TRBJ2-1, reads DAMVIQNPRYQVTQFGKPVTLSCSQTLNHNVMYWYQQKSSQAPKLLFHYYDKDFNNEADTPDNFQSRRPNTSFCFLDIRSPGLGDTAMYLCATSRPGRQQKNEQFFGPGTRLTVL.

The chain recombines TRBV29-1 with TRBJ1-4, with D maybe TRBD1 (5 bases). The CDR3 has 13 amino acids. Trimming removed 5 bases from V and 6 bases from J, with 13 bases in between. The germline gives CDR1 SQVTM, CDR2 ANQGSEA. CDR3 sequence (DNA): TGCAGCGTTTCGGGACTAGCGGATGAAAAACTGTTTTTT. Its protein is CSVSGLADEKLFF.

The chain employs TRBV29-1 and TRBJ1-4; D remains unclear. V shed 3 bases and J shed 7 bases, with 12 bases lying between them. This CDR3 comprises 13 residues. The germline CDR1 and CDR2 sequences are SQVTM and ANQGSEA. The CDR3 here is CSVDGGGVEKLFF. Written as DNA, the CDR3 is TGCAGCGTTGATGGAGGCGGCGTTGAAAAACTGTTTTTT.

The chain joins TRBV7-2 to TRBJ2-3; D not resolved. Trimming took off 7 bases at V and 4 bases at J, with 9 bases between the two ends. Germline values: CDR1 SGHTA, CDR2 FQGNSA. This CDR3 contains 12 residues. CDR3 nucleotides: TGTGCCAGCACCTTCCTATCAGATACGCAGTATTTT. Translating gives CASTFLSDTQYF.

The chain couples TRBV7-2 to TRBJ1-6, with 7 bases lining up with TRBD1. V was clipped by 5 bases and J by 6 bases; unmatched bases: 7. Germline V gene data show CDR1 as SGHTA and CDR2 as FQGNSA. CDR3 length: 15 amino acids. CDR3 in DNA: TGTGCCAGCAGCCCTCGCTGGGACAGTAATTCACCCCTCCACTTT. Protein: CASSPRWDSNSPLHF.